This entry features one T cell receptor (beta chain) sequence. The data derive from a study of blood T cell repertoires in COVID-19. Across the study: Researchers got acute and convalescent COVID-19 samples from the United States, Italy and Spain.

The table came from immunoSEQ multiplex PCR; TCRdb's copy has only in-frame clones and leaves some out. The sample lists 200,000 to 250,000 clones; 70% to 90% were seen once. This clonotype was sampled from a man in his thirties or forties who had recovered from COVID-19. Sequencing was carried out using PBMCs or T cells enriched from blood (not recorded which).

CDR3 coding DNA: TGCGCCAGCAGCCAGTCAGCGCAGCCCCATATTACCACAGATACGCAGTATTTT. It yields the protein CASSQSAQPHITTDTQYF. This sequence joins TRBV4-1 and TRBJ2-3, with no clear D. The CDR3 runs to 18 residues. Trimming stripped 3 bases from V and 2 bases from J, with 21 bases between. Germline values: CDR1 MGHRA, CDR2 YSYEKL.